The 14 T cell receptor beta chains in this list originate from one sample, sequenced in a study of cytomegalovirus exposure and HLA in healthy donors. The PCR used 60 Vbeta and 13 Jbeta primers. Clones were sequenced by immunoSEQ multiplex PCR, and TCRdb holds only the in-frame ones, with some missing. The table has some 200,000 clones, approximately 80% seen once. Source material: PBMCs. The origin of the receptors is a man over 45 in good health and CMV-seronegative.

The chain has TRBV7-9 and TRBJ2-5; tentative D call: TRBD2 (5 bases). Germline CDR1 SEHNR, CDR2 FQNEAQ (reference sequence). This CDR3 has 16 amino acids. V dropped 4 bases and J dropped 1 base, with 16 bases sitting between them. The CDR3 is CASSYYGGEIQETQYF. The CDR3 DNA reads TGTGCCAGCAGCTACTACGGTGGGGAGATCCAAGAGACCCAGTACTTC.

Turning to this clone: Other DNA sequences in the sample encode the same CDR3. The CDR3 spells CASSKRNLLAGLLEYF. In DNA form, the CDR3 reads TGTGCCAGCAGCAAAAGGAACTTACTAGCGGGCCTTTTAGAGTACTTC. V and J are TRBV21-1 and TRBJ2-7; TRBD2, the D gene given by the table, was not confirmed from the DNA. TRBV21-1 is given as a pseudogene. The CDR3 sequence is 16 residues long.

V gene TRBV19 combines with J gene TRBJ2-6, with 7 bases aligning to TRBD2. V gave up 7 bases and J gave up 0 bases; unmatched junction bases: 6. Germline lookup yields CDR1 LNHDA and CDR2 SQIVND (reference sequence). The CDR3 has 16 residues. CDR3 in amino acids: CASKGGEFSGANVLTF. The CDR3 bases are TGTGCCAGTAAGGGAGGGGAGTTCTCTGGGGCCAACGTCCTGACTTTC. Full variable domain (remainder filled in from reference TRBV19 and TRBJ2-6): DGGITQSPKYLFRKEGQNVTLSCEQNLNHDAMYWYRQDPGQGLRLIYYSQIVNDFQKGDIAEGYSVSREKKESFPLTVTSAQKNPTAFYLCASKGGEFSGANVLTFGAGSRLTVL.

V is TRBV10-3 and J is TRBJ2-7; TRBD2 aligns across 7 bases. V lost 3 bases, J lost 7 bases, and 12 bases stayed unmatched. This CDR3 is built from 15 residues. The germline V gene encodes CDR1 ENHRY and CDR2 SYGVKD. Here the CDR3 reads CAISESGGPASEQYF. The CDR3 region has the DNA TGTGCCATCAGTGAATCGGGGGGTCCAGCGAGTGAGCAGTACTTC.

The rearrangement joins TRBV11-2 to TRBJ2-5; TRBD2 matches at 8 bases. The CDR3 has 14 residues. V trimming: 1 base; J trimming: 5 bases; junction bases outside the gene matches: 3. The V gene's germline CDR1 is SGHAT and CDR2 FQNNGV. CDR3 nucleotide sequence: TGTGCCAGCAGCTTAGCGGGAGGGCTTGAGACCCAGTACTTC. Translating gives CASSLAGGLETQYF.

The chain joins TRBV29-1 to TRBJ2-5; 8 bases map to TRBD1. Germline lookup yields CDR1 SQVTM and CDR2 ANQGSEA. The CDR3 is 13 residues long. The junction had 6 bases not matched to a gene; V was cut back by 5 bases and J by 4 bases. CDR3 in DNA: TGCAGCGTTCAGACAGGGGACAGAGAGACCCAGTACTTC. Its translation is CSVQTGDRETQYF.

The chain employs TRBV5-4 and TRBJ1-2; D uncertain. Between the trimmed V and J ends, which lost 0 bases and 3 bases, there was a span of 9 bases. CDR3 length equals 14 residues. Germline V gene data show CDR1 as SGHNT and CDR2 as YYREEE (reference sequence). In nucleotides, the CDR3 is TGTGCCAGCAGCTTGGGGCCCATGGACTATGGCTACACCTTC. Its translation is CASSLGPMDYGYTF.

For this clone: A read error may produce the germline difference seen at one junction end. The chain has TRBV25-1 and TRBJ2-6; a weak D match, TRBD1 (6 bases). The CDR3 has 16 amino acids. CDR1 and CDR2 from the germline V gene are MGHDK and SYGVNS. The CDR3 loop reads CASKSVQGRGANGLTF. The CDR3 DNA follows: TGTGCCAGCAAATCTGTCCAGGGGCGAGGGGCCAACGGCCTGACTTTC. The whole variable domain, filled in from reference TRBV25-1 and TRBJ2-6, reads EADIYQTPRYLVIGTGKKITLECSQTMGHDKMYWYQQDPGMELHLIHYSYGVNSTEKGDLSSESTVSRIRTEHFPLTLESARPSHTSQYLCASKSVQGRGANGLTFGAGSRLTVL.

Only one count was recorded for this clone. The chain is built from TRBV5-4 and TRBJ2-7; 7 bases fit TRBD1. Germline loops: CDR1 SGHNT, CDR2 YYREEE (reference sequence). The CDR3 consists of 15 residues. Trimming cost V 4 bases and J 2 bases; bases outside gene matches: 9. The CDR3 bases are TGTGCCAGCAGCCCGGGACAGAGGGAAACCTACGAGCAGTACTTC. Protein product: CASSPGQRETYEQYF.

The genes are TRBV7-3 and TRBJ1-1; D is possibly TRBD1 (6 bases). Trimming pared 1 base from V and 1 base from J, leaving 7 bases between. Looked up from germline, CDR1 is SGHTA and CDR2 is FQGTGA. This CDR3 contains 14 residues. CDR3 loop: CASSLKDRNTEAFF. The CDR3 nucleotides read TGTGCCAGCAGCTTAAAGGACAGGAACACTGAAGCTTTCTTT.

This clone was detected only a few times. The rearrangement joins TRBV9 to TRBJ2-3; 9 nucleotides agree with TRBD1. Germline trimming cut 1 base from V and 4 bases from J; bases unmatched to any gene: 4. CDR3 size: 15 residues. Germline loops: CDR1 SGDLS, CDR2 YYNGEE. The CDR3 DNA reads as TGTGCCAGCAGCGTAACACAGGGGGCCGCAGATACGCAGTATTTT. This sequence encodes CASSVTQGAADTQYF.

The chain joins TRBV11-3 to TRBJ2-4; 8 bases agree with TRBD1. This CDR3 has 15 amino acids. Germline CDR1 and CDR2: SGHNT and YENEEA. V lost 1 base to trimming and J lost 6 bases; unmatched junction nucleotides: 5. The CDR3, as DNA: TGTGCCAGCAGCTTAGGACAGGGGATCGGAAACATTCAGTACTTC. Its translation is CASSLGQGIGNIQYF.

The chain couples TRBV19 to TRBJ2-7; D gene ambiguous. Germline CDR1 is LNHDA and CDR2 is SQIVND (reference sequence). This CDR3 contains 11 residues. Trimming pared 5 bases from V and 6 bases from J, leaving 8 bases between. CDR3 sequence: CASSARGEQYF. As DNA, the CDR3 is TGTGCCAGTAGTGCCAGAGGCGAGCAGTACTTC.

This chain links TRBV7-2 with TRBJ2-4, with TRBD2 matching 14 bases. V shed 5 bases and J 0 bases; nucleotides not matched to a gene: 6. Germline V gene data show CDR1 as SGHTA and CDR2 as FQGNSA. The CDR3 consists of 18 residues. CDR3 protein: CASSPGLAGGPAKNIQYF. For the CDR3, the DNA is TGTGCCAGCAGCCCCGGACTAGCGGGAGGCCCAGCCAAAAACATTCAGTACTTC.